The 25 T cell receptor beta chains in this list originate from one sample, sequenced in a study of cytomegalovirus exposure and HLA in healthy donors. The primer mix had 60 Vbeta and 13 Jbeta primers. Profiling relied on immunoSEQ multiplex PCR, and the TCRdb table lists in-frame clones only, not all of them. The sample has tens of thousands of clones; approximately 78% are singletons. The sample consisted of PBMCs. The receptors were sampled from a woman aged 25 to 39 in good health and CMV-seronegative.

CDR3 nucleotides: TGTGCCAGCAGTTTCCGACTAGGAGAGACCCAGTACTTC. Translated: CASSFRLGETQYF. The rearrangement joins TRBV27 to TRBJ2-5; TRBD2 is a possible D gene (6 bases). Germline V CDR1 and CDR2: MNHEY, SMNVEV (reference sequence). CDR3 length equals 13 residues. Trimming took off 3 bases at V and 4 bases at J, with 9 bases between the two ends.

V is TRBV28 and J is TRBJ2-2; 8 nucleotides line up with TRBD2. CDR1 is MDHEN, CDR2 SYDVKM, per germline. CDR3 length equals 16 residues. Trimming took 6 bases from V and 5 from J; bases not matched to a gene: 11. In nucleotides, the CDR3 is TGTGCCAGCAGCCAACCGGGACTAGTTGTTACCGGGGAGCTGTTTTTT. This encodes CASSQPGLVVTGELFF.

The rearrangement joins TRBV6-5 to TRBJ1-6; 7 bases agree with TRBD1. J was trimmed by 1 base and V by 6 bases; bases with no gene match: 0. The CDR3 runs to 14 residues. The germline CDR1 and CDR2 sequences are MNHEY and SVGAGI. The CDR3 reads CASRQGSYNSPLHF. Written as DNA, the CDR3 is TGTGCCAGCAGACAGGGGTCCTATAATTCACCCCTCCACTTT.

The V call is TRBV6-5, the J call TRBJ1-6; D not certain. The length of the CDR3 is 15 residues. CDR1 is MNHEY, CDR2 SVGAGI, per germline. The germline V and J ends were trimmed by 0 bases and 9 bases, with 12 bases remaining between them. The CDR3, as DNA: TGTGCCAGCAGTTACTCAGGGAGTTTTAGTTCACCCCTCCACTTT. As protein: CASSYSGSFSSPLHF.

V usage is TRBV28 and J usage is TRBJ1-1; 7 bases are shared with TRBD1. Looked up from germline, CDR1 is MDHEN and CDR2 is SYDVKM. There are 12 residues in the CDR3. DNA for the CDR3: TGTGCAAGCGACAGGGTGAACACTGAAGCTTTCTTT. Translation gives CASDRVNTEAFF.

V gene TRBV10-3 combines with J gene TRBJ2-5; 10 nucleotides agree with TRBD1. V shed 4 bases, J shed 5 bases, and the junction held 10 bases outside the gene matches. The CDR3 is made up of 16 amino acids. Germline assignment: CDR1 ENHRY and CDR2 SYGVKD. The CDR3 bases are TGTGCCATCAGTGTTCCCCGACAGGGGGCCGGGGAGACCCAGTACTTC. Residues: CAISVPRQGAGETQYF.

The chain joins TRBV6-1 to TRBJ1-5; unclear D gene. The germline V gene encodes CDR1 MNHNS and CDR2 SASEGT. This CDR3 region has 15 residues. The V gene lost 2 bases and the J gene lost 0 bases, with 8 bases spanning the gap. The DNA of the CDR3 is TGTGCCAGCAGTGAACCGACACTTAGCAATCAGCCCCAGCATTTT. This translates into CASSEPTLSNQPQHF.

The genes are TRBV19 and TRBJ1-1; possible D gene TRBD1, 6 bases. The CDR3 has 13 amino acids. CDR1 is LNHDA, CDR2 SQIVND, per germline (reference sequence). With 8 bases removed from V and 6 bases from J, the gap between germline ends came to 16 bases. The CDR3 reads CASRRPGVSEAFF. As DNA, the CDR3 is TGTGCCAGTCGCCGGCCAGGGGTGTCTGAAGCTTTCTTT. Looking up the rest from reference TRBV19 and TRBJ1-1 gives the full variable domain: DGGITQSPKYLFRKEGQNVTLSCEQNLNHDAMYWYRQDPGQGLRLIYYSQIVNDFQKGDIAEGYSVSREKKESFPLTVTSAQKNPTAFYLCASRRPGVSEAFFGQGTRLTVV.

The chain joins TRBV27 to TRBJ1-2, with D perhaps TRBD1 (5 bases). Germline V gives CDR1 MNHEY, CDR2 SMNVEV (reference sequence). The CDR3 covers 14 residues. V was cut by 0 bases and J by 7 bases, with 12 bases left in between. The CDR3, as DNA: TGTGCCAGCAGTTTATCACTCAGGGCCCCTGGCTACACCTTC. Translation: CASSLSLRAPGYTF.

This clone was seen a few times. The V and J genes are TRBV7-8 and TRBJ1-4, with no clear D. The CDR3 runs 13 residues. Per germline, CDR1 SGHVS and CDR2 FQNEAQ. Between the trimmed V and J ends, which lost 5 bases and 7 bases, there was a span of 11 bases. This CDR3 is CASSGIGSEKLFF. As DNA, the CDR3 is TGTGCCAGCAGCGGCATAGGGAGTGAAAAACTGTTTTTT.

V gene TRBV5-4 combines with J gene TRBJ1-1, with 10 bases lining up with TRBD1. The germline V gene encodes CDR1 SGHNT and CDR2 YYREEE (reference sequence). The V and J ends lost 2 bases and 6 bases, in that order; junction bases with no gene match: 4. The CDR3 contains 14 residues. CDR3 in amino acids: CASSFAGTGAEAFF. The CDR3 DNA is TGTGCCAGCAGCTTCGCGGGGACAGGGGCTGAAGCTTTCTTT.

The chain joins TRBV4-2 to TRBJ2-3, with 8 bases aligning to TRBD1. There are 17 residues in the CDR3. Germline V gives CDR1 LGHNA, CDR2 YNFKEQ. The V and J ends lost 0 bases and 2 bases, in that order; junction bases with no gene match: 7. CDR3 region: CASSQDADRALTDTQYF. Written as DNA, the CDR3 is TGTGCCAGCAGCCAAGATGCGGACAGGGCTCTCACAGATACGCAGTATTTT.

This rearrangement joins TRBV25-1 to TRBJ2-1; a possible D gene is TRBD2 (6 bases). The CDR3 loop spans 15 amino acids. Deletions cut 2 bases from V and 12 bases from J, with 20 bases between. CDR1 MGHDK and CDR2 SYGVNS come from the germline V gene. CDR3 residues: CASSERSAGLKGQFF. The CDR3 nucleotides are TGTGCCAGCAGTGAACGGTCGGCAGGACTAAAGGGGCAGTTCTTC.

Here the CDR3 reads CASSLHVAAGGQETQYF. The DNA of the CDR3 is TGCGCCAGCAGCTTGCATGTGGCAGCAGGGGGCCAAGAGACCCAGTACTTC. The chain employs TRBV5-1 and TRBJ2-5, with 7 positions matching TRBD1. Germline lookup yields CDR1 SGHRS and CDR2 YFSETQ. Trimming cost V 1 base and J 1 base; bases outside gene matches: 10. This CDR3 spans 17 amino acids.

This chain connects TRBV6-5 to TRBJ1-2, with D possibly matching TRBD1 (5 bases). In germline, CDR1 is MNHEY, CDR2 SVGAGI. This CDR3 contains 15 residues. V was cut by 6 bases and J by 1 base, with 15 bases left in between. As DNA, the CDR3 is TGTGCCAGCAGCTTCAGGGTTTGGAATAACTATGGCTACACCTTC. Encoded protein: CASSFRVWNNYGYTF.

Written as DNA, the CDR3 is TGCAGCGCTGAGGGCTCATCGGCAACTCGAGATGAGCAGTTCTTC. Residues: CSAEGSSATRDEQFF. The rearrangement links TRBV29-1 to TRBJ2-1, with D possibly being TRBD2 (5 bases). V was clipped by 7 bases and J by 8 bases, with 24 bases between them. The germline V gene has CDR1 SQVTM and CDR2 ANQGSEA. CDR3 size: 15 residues.

The V gene is TRBV30, the J gene TRBJ2-5; D is unresolved. This CDR3 comprises 12 residues. The germline V and J ends were trimmed by 3 bases and 5 bases, with 10 bases remaining between them. Germline V gene data show CDR1 as GTSNPN and CDR2 as SVGIG (reference sequence). In DNA form, the CDR3 reads TGTGCCTGGAGGTCCGTTCCGGAGACCCAGTACTTC. It encodes CAWRSVPETQYF.

This rearrangement joins TRBV10-1 to TRBJ2-7; 10 bases fit TRBD1. This CDR3 is 14 amino acids long. Germline loops: CDR1 WNHNN, CDR2 SYGVQD (reference sequence). Germline trimming cut 6 bases from V and 5 bases from J; bases unmatched to any gene: 7. The CDR3 DNA sequence: TGCGCCAGCAGCGAGGGACAGGGGATAAACGAGCAGTACTTC. Encoded protein: CASSEGQGINEQYF.

V is TRBV7-9 and J is TRBJ2-2; 10 bases match TRBD1. The V gene's germline CDR1 is SEHNR and CDR2 FQNEAQ (reference sequence). The J segment lost 1 base and the V segment lost 5 bases, leaving 4 bases of the junction unmatched. The CDR3 covers 16 residues. The CDR3 region has the DNA TGTGCCAGCAGCCGGACAGGGGGGCTGAACACCGGGGAGCTGTTTTTT. It translates to CASSRTGGLNTGELFF.

This clone was recorded a few times. This sequence joins TRBV6-6 and TRBJ2-7, with unresolved D. Trimming cost V 7 bases and J 4 bases, with 17 bases left between them. Germline CDR1 and CDR2: MNHNY and SVGAGI (reference sequence). The CDR3 runs 14 residues. CDR3 sequence: CASTADQTGYEQYF. Written as DNA, the CDR3 is TGTGCCAGCACTGCGGATCAAACCGGATACGAGCAGTACTTC.

This clone was recorded once. The chain uses TRBV7-7 and TRBJ2-5; no clear D. Trimming took off 1 base at V and 2 bases at J, with 8 bases between the two ends. Germline loops: CDR1 SSHAT, CDR2 FNYEAQ (reference sequence). The CDR3 is 14 amino acids. The CDR3 DNA is TGTGCCAGCAGCTTAGGGAGATTACAAGAGACCCAGTACTTC. Protein: CASSLGRLQETQYF.

This chain connects TRBV5-6 to TRBJ2-1; D is unresolved. The CDR3 length is 16 residues. Germline values: CDR1 SGHDT, CDR2 YYEEEE. Trimming stripped 6 bases from V and 7 bases from J, with 23 bases between. The CDR3 region has the DNA TGTGCCAGCACCTTCAGCCCTCAGACTTTATGGAATGAGCAGTTCTTC. It encodes CASTFSPQTLWNEQFF.

The chain couples TRBV19 to TRBJ2-7, with D tentatively TRBD1 (6 bases). CDR1 LNHDA and CDR2 SQIVND come from the germline V gene (reference sequence). V was trimmed by 4 bases and J by 1 base, leaving 8 bases between them. This CDR3 contains 13 residues. The chain's CDR3 is CASSTGTSYEQYF. The CDR3 coding sequence is TGTGCCAGTAGTACCGGGACATCCTACGAGCAGTACTTC.

The chain links TRBV7-9 to TRBJ1-1; tentative D call: TRBD1 (6 bases). The V end lost 3 bases, the J end lost 5 bases, and 7 bases lay between the germline ends. From germline, CDR1 is SEHNR and CDR2 FQNEAQ (reference sequence). CDR3 size: 12 residues. The CDR3 loop is CASSLGATEAFF. For the CDR3, the DNA is TGTGCCAGCAGCTTGGGGGCAACTGAAGCTTTCTTT.

The V call is TRBV7-9, the J call TRBJ1-2; D possibly corresponds to TRBD1 (6 bases). The length of the CDR3 is 16 residues. Germline loops: CDR1 SEHNR, CDR2 FQNEAQ (reference sequence). The V end was cut by 1 base, the J end by 4 bases, with 16 bases between. The CDR3 DNA sequence: TGTGCCAGCAGCTTAGATGGACAGCTGGGCCTCTATGGCTACACCTTC. Translating gives CASSLDGQLGLYGYTF.